The 10 T cell receptor beta chains below were found in one sample sequenced in a study of tumor and adjacent non-tumor tissue in lung cancer. The library came from three nested PCR rounds adapted from ARM-PCR protocols. Using its own MiXCR run on the multiplex PCR reads, TCRdb lists one record per CDR3 protein. The sample lists about 100,000 distinct CDR3 sequences; 60% to 80% were seen once. No cell sorting was done before RNA was extracted from the tissue. This non-tumor lung sample came from over 3 cm beyond the tumor edge. The sequenced sample was distant non-tumor lung tissue. Source of these receptors: a man under 40 with non-small cell lung cancer.

The sample holds many counts of this clonotype. The gene calls are TRBV20-1 and TRBJ2-1; weak D call: TRBD1 (6 bases). The CDR3 sequence is 16 residues long. V was trimmed by 1 base and J by 7 bases, leaving 20 bases between them. Looked up from germline, CDR1 is DFQATT and CDR2 is SNEGSKA (reference sequence). CDR3 sequence: CSARGPEQGLGNEQFF. CDR3 DNA: TGCAGTGCTAGAGGCCCGGAGCAGGGGCTGGGGAATGAGCAGTTCTTC.

On this clonotype itself: At one of its ends the junction is not consistent with the germline gene, which may arise from a read error. CDR3 coding DNA: TGTGCCAGCAGCTTAGAGCCCACTAGCGGGAGGACAGATACGCAGTGTTTT. Protein product: CASSLEPTSGRTDTQCF. The chain uses TRBV11-3 and TRBJ2-3; 12 bases agree with TRBD2. The CDR3 runs to 17 residues. Germline CDR1 reads SGHNT; CDR2 reads YENEEA.

Points on this clonotype: Sequence at one end of the junction differs from germline and may be a read error. The V and J genes are TRBV29-1 and TRBJ2-6, with D possibly being TRBD1 (5 bases). The CDR3 has 12 residues. The germline gives CDR1 SQVTM, CDR2 ANQGSEA. The CDR3 loop reads CIVEAGANVLTF. CDR3 sequence (DNA): TGCATCGTTGAGGCTGGGGCTAACGTCCTGACTTTC.

Concerning this clonotype: This may arise from a read error, as a much more abundant clone is one base away. The rearrangement joins TRBV12-3 or TRBV12-4 to TRBJ2-3; D is unclear. V lost 5 bases and J lost 5, with 11 bases in between. The CDR3 covers 13 residues. The CDR3 loop is CASSPARVDTQYF. CDR3 nucleotide sequence: TGTGCCAGCAGTCCGGCACGAGTAGATACGCAGTATTTT.

As to this clonotype: Compared with germline, one end of the junction differs, possibly owing to a read error. The chain combines TRBV29-1 with TRBJ2-7; D gene ambiguous. CDR1 is SQVTM, CDR2 ANQGSEA, per germline. The CDR3 length is 13 residues. In DNA form, the CDR3 reads TGCAGCGTACGAGGCCCCTTTACCTACGACCAGTACTTC. Encoded protein: CSVRGPFTYDQYF.

In the case of this clonotype: This is likely a read error, given that the CDR3 carries no conserved phenylalanine or tryptophan at its end. The limits of the CDR3 on the DNA are not certain, so only TCRdb's listed CDR3 is given. The V call is TRBV4-2, the J call TRBJ1-1. The CDR3 has 14 residues if both end residues are counted. Per the germline V gene, CDR1 is LGHNA and CDR2 is YNFKEQ. The CDR3 protein is CASSQELPETEGFL.

As for this clonotype: The junction departs from the called germline gene at one end, perhaps through a read error. This chain joins TRBV28 and TRBJ2-2; D tentatively fits TRBD1 or TRBD2 (5 bases each). CDR1 MDHEN and CDR2 SYDVKM come from the germline V gene. This CDR3 is 16 amino acids long. As DNA, the CDR3 is TGTGTCAGCAGTTTTCGCCGGGGCATCTACACCGGGGAGCTGGTTTTT. As protein: CVSSFRRGIYTGELVF.

This clonotype was detected ten times or more. The chain carries TRBV28 and TRBJ1-6; D gene uncertain. Germline V lookup: CDR1 MDHEN, CDR2 SYDVKM. V lost 3 bases and J 11 bases, leaving 8 bases between the germline ends. The CDR3 has 12 residues. CDR3 sequence (DNA): TGTGCCAGCAGTTTCCGGGAGACACCCCTCCACTTT. It encodes CASSFRETPLHF.

As concerns this clonotype: The junction does not match germline at one end; this may be a read error. The chain joins TRBV4-1 to TRBJ2-3; a possible D gene is TRBD1 (6 bases). Germline loops: CDR1 MGHRA, CDR2 YSYEKL. CDR3 length: 16 amino acids. CDR3: CASSQLTGLLTDTQYF. The CDR3 DNA is TGCGCTAGCAGCCAGTTAACAGGGTTGCTCACAGATACGCAGTATTTT.

Comment on this clonotype: A much larger clone is a single base away; this may be a read error. This rearrangement joins TRBV7-8 to TRBJ2-5, with TRBD2 matching over 8 bases. V was pared by 4 bases and J by 5 bases, with 12 bases of the junction left unmatched. The length of the CDR3 is 16 residues. Germline V gene lookup returns CDR1 SGHVS and CDR2 FQNEAQ. This chain's CDR3 is CASSSFDRGLDETQYF. In DNA form, the CDR3 reads TGTGCCAGCAGCTCCTTCGATCGGGGACTAGATGAGACCCAGTACTTC.